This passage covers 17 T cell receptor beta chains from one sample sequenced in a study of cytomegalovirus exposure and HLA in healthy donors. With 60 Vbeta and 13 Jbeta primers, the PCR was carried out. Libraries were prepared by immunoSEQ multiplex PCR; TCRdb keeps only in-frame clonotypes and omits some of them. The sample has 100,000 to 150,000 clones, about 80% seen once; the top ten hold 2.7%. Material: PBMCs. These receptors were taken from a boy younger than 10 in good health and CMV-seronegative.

As DNA, the CDR3 is TGTGCCAGCAGCCCTCGGGATAGCGGCTACGAGCAGTACGTC. Translated: CASSPRDSGYEQYV. This rearrangement joins TRBV11-2 to TRBJ2-7; D may be TRBD2 (6 bases). V was shortened by 5 bases and J by 3 bases, with 14 bases between the two germline ends. The germline CDR1 and CDR2 sequences are SGHAT and FQNNGV. The CDR3 spans 14 residues.

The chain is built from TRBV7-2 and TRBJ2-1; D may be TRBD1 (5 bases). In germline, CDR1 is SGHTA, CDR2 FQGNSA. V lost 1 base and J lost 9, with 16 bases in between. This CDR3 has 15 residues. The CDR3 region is CASSLVPPGSSEQFF. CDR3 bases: TGTGCCAGCAGCTTAGTCCCCCCAGGGTCTAGTGAGCAGTTCTTC. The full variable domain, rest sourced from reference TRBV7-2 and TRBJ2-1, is GAGVSQSPSNKVTEKGKDVELRCDPISGHTALYWYRQSLGQGLEFLIYFQGNSAPDKSGLPSDRFSAERTGGSVSTLTIQRTQQEDSAVYLCASSLVPPGSSEQFFGPGTRLTVL.

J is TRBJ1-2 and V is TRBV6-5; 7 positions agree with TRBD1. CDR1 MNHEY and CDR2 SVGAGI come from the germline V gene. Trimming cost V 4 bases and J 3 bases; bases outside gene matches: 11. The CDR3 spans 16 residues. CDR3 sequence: CASSSDRAKWDYGYTF. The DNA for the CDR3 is TGTGCCAGCAGTTCCGACAGGGCGAAGTGGGACTATGGCTACACCTTC.

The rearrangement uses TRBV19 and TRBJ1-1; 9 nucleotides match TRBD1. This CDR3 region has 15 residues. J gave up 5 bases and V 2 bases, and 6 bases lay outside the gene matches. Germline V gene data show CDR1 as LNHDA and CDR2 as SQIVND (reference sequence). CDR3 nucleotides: TGTGCCAGTAGTATATTACAGGGGGCGTCGACTGAAGCTTTCTTT. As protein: CASSILQGASTEAFF.

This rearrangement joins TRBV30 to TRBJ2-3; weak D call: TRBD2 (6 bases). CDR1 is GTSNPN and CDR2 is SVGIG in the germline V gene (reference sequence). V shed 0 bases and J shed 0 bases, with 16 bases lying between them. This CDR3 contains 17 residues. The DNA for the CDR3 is TGTGCCTGGAGTGTAAGCGGGCTAAGGACTAGCACAGATACGCAGTATTTT. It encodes CAWSVSGLRTSTDTQYF.

As DNA, the CDR3 is TGTGCCAGCAGCCCCCCCAGGGACAGGTACACAGATACGCAGTATTTT. This sequence encodes CASSPPRDRYTDTQYF. The V gene is TRBV7-2, the J gene TRBJ2-3; 8 nucleotides agree with TRBD1. This CDR3 has 16 amino acids. Germline CDR1 and CDR2: SGHTA and FQGNSA. The V segment lost 5 bases and the J segment 2 bases; nucleotides outside the gene matches: 9.

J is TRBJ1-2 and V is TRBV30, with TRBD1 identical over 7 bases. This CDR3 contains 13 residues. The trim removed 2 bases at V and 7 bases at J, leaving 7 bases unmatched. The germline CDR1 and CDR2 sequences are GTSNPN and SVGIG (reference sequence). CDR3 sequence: CAWSITRQGGYTF. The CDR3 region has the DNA TGTGCCTGGAGTATCACTAGACAGGGTGGCTACACCTTC.

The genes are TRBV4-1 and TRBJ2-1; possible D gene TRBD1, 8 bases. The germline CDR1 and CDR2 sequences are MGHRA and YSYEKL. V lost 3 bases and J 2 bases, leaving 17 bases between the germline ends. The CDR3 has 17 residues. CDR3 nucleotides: TGCGCCAGCAGCCACGGGGGGTGGACAGGGACCTACAATGAGCAGTTCTTC. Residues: CASSHGGWTGTYNEQFF.

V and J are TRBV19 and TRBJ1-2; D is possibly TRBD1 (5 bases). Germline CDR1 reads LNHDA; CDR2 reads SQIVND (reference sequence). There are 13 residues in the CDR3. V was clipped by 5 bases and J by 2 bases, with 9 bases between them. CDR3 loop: CASSLAGNYGYTF. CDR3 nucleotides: TGTGCCAGTAGTTTGGCAGGGAACTATGGCTACACCTTC. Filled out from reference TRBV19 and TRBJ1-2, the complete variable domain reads DGGITQSPKYLFRKEGQNVTLSCEQNLNHDAMYWYRQDPGQGLRLIYYSQIVNDFQKGDIAEGYSVSREKKESFPLTVTSAQKNPTAFYLCASSLAGNYGYTFGSGTRLTVV.

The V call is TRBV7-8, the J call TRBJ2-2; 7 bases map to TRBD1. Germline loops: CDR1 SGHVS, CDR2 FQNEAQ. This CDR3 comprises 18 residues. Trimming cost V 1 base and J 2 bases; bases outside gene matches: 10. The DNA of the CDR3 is TGTGCCAGCAGCTTAGATCATGGGACAGCGGCTAACACCGGGGAGCTGTTTTTT. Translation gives CASSLDHGTAANTGELFF. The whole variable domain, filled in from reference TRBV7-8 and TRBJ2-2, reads GAGVSQSPRYKVAKRGQDVALRCDPISGHVSLFWYQQALGQGPEFLTYFQNEAQLDKSGLPSDRFFAERPEGSVSTLKIQRTQQEDSAVYLCASSLDHGTAANTGELFFGEGSRLTVL.

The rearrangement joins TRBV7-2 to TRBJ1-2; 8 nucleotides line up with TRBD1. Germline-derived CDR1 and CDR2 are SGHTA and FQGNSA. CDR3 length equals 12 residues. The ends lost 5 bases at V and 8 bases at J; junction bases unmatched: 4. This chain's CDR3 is CASSVQGGGYTF. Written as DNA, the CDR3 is TGTGCCAGCAGCGTACAGGGGGGCGGCTACACCTTC.

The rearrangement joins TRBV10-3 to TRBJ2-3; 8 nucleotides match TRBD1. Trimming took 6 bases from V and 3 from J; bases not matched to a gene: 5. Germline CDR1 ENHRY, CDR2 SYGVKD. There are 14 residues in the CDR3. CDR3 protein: CAIRDRDWTDTQYF. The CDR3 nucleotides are TGTGCCATCAGGGACAGGGATTGGACAGATACGCAGTATTTT.

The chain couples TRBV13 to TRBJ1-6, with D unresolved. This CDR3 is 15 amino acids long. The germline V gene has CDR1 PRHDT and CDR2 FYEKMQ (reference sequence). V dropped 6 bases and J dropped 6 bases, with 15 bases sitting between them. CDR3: CASSSWEVPNSPLHF. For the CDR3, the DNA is TGTGCCAGCAGTTCCTGGGAGGTCCCTAATTCACCCCTCCACTTT.

CDR3 bases: TGTGCCAGCAGCTCCCCTGCACGGAGGCTAGCGGCACAAGAGACCCAGTACTTC. As protein: CASSSPARRLAAQETQYF. The rearrangement links TRBV7-9 to TRBJ2-5, with 7 bases that match TRBD2. The CDR3 totals 18 residues. The V gene's germline CDR1 is SEHNR and CDR2 FQNEAQ (reference sequence). J lost 2 bases, V lost 4 bases, and 16 bases had no gene match. Based on the CDR3 plus reference TRBV7-9 and TRBJ2-5, the full variable domain is DTGVSQNPRHKITKRGQNVTFRCDPISEHNRLYWYRQTLGQGPEFLTYFQNEAQLEKSRLLSDRFSAERPKGSFSTLEIQRTEQGDSAMYLCASSSPARRLAAQETQYFGPGTRLLVL.

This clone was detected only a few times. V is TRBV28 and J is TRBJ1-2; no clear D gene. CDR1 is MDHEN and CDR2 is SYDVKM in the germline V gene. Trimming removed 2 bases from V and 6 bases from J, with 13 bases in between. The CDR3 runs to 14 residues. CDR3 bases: TGTGCCAGCAGTTTAGAGACACCCAACGATGGCTACACCTTC. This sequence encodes CASSLETPNDGYTF.

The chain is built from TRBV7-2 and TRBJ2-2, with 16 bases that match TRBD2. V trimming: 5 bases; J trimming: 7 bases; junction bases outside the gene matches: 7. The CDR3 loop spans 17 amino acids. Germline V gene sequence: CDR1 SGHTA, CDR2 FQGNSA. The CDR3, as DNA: TGTGCCAGCAGCGTGGAGGGACTAGCGGGGGGGCTCGGGGAGCTGTTTTTT. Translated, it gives CASSVEGLAGGLGELFF.

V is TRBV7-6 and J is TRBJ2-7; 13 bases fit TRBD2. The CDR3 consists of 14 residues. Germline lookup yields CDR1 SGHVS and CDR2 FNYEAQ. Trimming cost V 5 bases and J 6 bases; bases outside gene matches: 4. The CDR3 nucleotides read TGTGCCAGCAGCACCCGGACTAGCGGGAGCGAGCAGTACGTC. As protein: CASSTRTSGSEQYV.